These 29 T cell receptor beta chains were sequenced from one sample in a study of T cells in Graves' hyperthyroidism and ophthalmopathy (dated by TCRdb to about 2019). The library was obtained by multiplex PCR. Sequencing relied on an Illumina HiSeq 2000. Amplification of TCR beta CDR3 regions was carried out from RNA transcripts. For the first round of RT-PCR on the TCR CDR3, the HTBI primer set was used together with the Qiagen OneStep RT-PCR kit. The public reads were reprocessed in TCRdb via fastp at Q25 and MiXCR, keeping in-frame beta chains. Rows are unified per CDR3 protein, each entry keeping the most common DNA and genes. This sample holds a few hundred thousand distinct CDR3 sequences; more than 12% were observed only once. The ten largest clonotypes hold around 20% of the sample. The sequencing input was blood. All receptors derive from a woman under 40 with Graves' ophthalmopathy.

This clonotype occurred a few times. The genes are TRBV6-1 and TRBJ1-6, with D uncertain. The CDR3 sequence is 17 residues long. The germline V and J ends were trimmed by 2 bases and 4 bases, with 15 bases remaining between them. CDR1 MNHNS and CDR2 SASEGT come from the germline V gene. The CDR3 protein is CASSEYGQTHYNSPLHF. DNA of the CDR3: TGTGCCAGCAGTGAATACGGGCAGACTCATTATAATTCACCCCTCCACTTT.

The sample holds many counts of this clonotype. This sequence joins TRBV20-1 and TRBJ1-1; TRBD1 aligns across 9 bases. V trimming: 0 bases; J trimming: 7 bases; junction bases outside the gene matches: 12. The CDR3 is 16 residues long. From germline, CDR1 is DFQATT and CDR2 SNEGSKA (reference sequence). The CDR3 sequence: CSARDLKGQGRIEAFF. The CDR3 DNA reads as TGCAGTGCTAGAGATCTCAAGGGACAGGGAAGGATTGAAGCTTTCTTT.

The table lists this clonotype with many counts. CDR3 sequence (DNA): TGTGCCGGGACCGAAGGACGAACGAACACCGGGGAGCTGTTTTTT. Amino acid sequence: CAGTEGRTNTGELFF. This chain connects TRBV18 to TRBJ2-2; D is possibly TRBD1 or TRBD2 (5 bases each). Germline V gene lookup returns CDR1 KGHSH and CDR2 LQKENI. This CDR3 region has 15 residues. V lost 11 bases and J lost 0, with 16 bases in between.

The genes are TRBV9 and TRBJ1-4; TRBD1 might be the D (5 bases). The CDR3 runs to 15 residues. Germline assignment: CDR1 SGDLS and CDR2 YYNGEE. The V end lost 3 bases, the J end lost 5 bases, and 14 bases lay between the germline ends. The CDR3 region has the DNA TGTGCCAGCAGCGCCCTAGAGGGGTGGAATGAAAAACTGTTTTTT. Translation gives CASSALEGWNEKLFF.

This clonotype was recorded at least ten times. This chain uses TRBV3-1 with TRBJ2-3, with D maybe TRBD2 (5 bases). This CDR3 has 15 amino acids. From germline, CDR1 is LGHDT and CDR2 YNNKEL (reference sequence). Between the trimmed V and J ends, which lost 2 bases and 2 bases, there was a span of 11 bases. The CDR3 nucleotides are TGTGCCAGCAGCCAAACGGGCGGGTTCACAGATACGCAGTATTTT. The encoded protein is CASSQTGGFTDTQYF.

The CDR3 DNA follows: TGCGCCAGCACCGCGGGGGTGGAAGATACGCAGTATTTT. Protein: CASTAGVEDTQYF. This chain links TRBV10-2 with TRBJ2-3, with 7 bases matching TRBD2. Germline CDR1 and CDR2: WSHSY and SAAADI. CDR3 length: 13 residues. The V segment lost 7 bases and the J segment 5 bases; nucleotides outside the gene matches: 6.

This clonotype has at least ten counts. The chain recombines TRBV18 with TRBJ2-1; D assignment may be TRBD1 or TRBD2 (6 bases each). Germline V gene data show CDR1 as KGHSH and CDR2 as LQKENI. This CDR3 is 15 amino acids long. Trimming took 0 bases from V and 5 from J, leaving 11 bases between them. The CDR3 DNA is TGTGCCAGCTCACCACCGCAGGGGAGGAACAATGAGCAGTTCTTC. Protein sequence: CASSPPQGRNNEQFF.

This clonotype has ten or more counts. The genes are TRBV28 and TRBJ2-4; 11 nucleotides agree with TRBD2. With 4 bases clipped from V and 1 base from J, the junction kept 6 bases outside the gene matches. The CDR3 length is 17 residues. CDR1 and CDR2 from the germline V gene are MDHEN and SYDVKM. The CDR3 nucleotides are TGTGCCAGCAGTTCGCTCGGACTAGCGGGTGCCAAAAACATTCAGTACTTC. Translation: CASSSLGLAGAKNIQYF.

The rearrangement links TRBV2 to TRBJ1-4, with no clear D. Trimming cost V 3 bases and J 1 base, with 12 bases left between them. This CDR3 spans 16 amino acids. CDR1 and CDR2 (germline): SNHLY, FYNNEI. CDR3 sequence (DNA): TGTGCCAGCAGTGACGAAGCGGGGAGAACTAATGAAAAACTGTTTTTT. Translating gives CASSDEAGRTNEKLFF.

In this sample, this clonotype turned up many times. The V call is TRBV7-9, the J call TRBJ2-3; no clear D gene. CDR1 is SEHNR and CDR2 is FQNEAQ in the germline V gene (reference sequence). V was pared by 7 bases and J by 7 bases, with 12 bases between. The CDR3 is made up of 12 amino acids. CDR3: CASTDDRYTQYF. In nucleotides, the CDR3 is TGTGCCAGCACCGACGATAGGTATACGCAGTATTTT.

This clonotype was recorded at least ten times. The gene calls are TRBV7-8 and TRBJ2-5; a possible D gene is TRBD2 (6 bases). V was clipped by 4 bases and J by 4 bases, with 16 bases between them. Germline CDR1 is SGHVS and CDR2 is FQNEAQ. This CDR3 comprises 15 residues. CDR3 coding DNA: TGTGCCAGCAGCTCGAATGCGGGGAAGGGAGAGACCCAGTACTTC. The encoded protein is CASSSNAGKGETQYF.

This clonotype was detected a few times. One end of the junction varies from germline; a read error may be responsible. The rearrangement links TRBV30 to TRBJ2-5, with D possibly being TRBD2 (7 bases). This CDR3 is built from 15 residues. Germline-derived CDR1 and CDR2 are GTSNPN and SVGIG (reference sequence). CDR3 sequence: CAWSGGYRAQGTQYF. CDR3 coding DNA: TGTGCCTGGAGCGGGGGGTACAGGGCCCAAGGGACCCAGTACTTC.

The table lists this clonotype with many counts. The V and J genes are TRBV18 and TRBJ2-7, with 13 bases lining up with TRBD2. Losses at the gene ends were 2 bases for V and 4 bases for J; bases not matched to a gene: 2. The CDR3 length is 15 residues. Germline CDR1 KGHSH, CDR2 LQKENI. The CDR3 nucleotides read TGTGCCAGCTCACCAGGACTAGCGGGGGCGTACGAGCAGTACTTC. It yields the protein CASSPGLAGAYEQYF.

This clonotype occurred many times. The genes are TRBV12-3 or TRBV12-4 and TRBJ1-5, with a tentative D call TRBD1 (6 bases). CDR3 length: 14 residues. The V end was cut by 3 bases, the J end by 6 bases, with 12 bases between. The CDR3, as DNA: TGTGCCAGCAGTTTGGGGGGGGGCGGTCAGCCCCAGCATTTT. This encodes CASSLGGGGQPQHF.

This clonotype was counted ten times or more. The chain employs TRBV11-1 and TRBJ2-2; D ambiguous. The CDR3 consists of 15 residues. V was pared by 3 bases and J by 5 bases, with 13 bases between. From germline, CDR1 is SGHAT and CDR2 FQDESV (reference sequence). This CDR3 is CASSLRSSWTGELFF. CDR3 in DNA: TGTGCCAGCAGCTTGAGAAGTTCTTGGACCGGGGAGCTGTTTTTT. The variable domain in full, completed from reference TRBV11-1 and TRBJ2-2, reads EAEVAQSPRYKITEKSQAVAFWCDPISGHATLYWYRQILGQGPELLVQFQDESVVDDSQLPKDRFSAERLKGVDSTLKIQPAELGDSAMYLCASSLRSSWTGELFFGEGSRLTVL.

CDR3 sequence: CASSQDPTSGSHNEQFF. The CDR3 nucleotides read TGTGCCAGCAGCCAAGACCCGACTAGCGGGAGTCACAATGAGCAGTTCTTC. The rearrangement joins TRBV3-1 to TRBJ2-1; 12 bases match TRBD2. V shed 0 bases and J 5 bases; nucleotides not matched to a gene: 5. This CDR3 spans 17 amino acids. Germline V gene lookup returns CDR1 LGHDT and CDR2 YNNKEL (reference sequence).

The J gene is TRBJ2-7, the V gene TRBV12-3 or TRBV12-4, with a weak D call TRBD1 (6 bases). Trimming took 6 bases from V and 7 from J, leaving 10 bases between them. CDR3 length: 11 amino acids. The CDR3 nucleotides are TGTGCCAGCAGATACACAGGGGAGCAGTACTTC. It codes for CASRYTGEQYF.

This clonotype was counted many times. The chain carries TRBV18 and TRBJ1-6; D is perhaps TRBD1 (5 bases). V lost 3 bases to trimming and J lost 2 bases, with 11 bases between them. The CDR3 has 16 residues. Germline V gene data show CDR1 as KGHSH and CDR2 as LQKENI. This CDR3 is CASSPERQPYNSPLHF. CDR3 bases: TGTGCCAGCTCACCGGAGAGACAGCCCTATAATTCACCCCTCCACTTT.

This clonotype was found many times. The CDR3 loop is CASENSGQGNTEAFF. CDR3 nucleotide sequence: TGTGCCAGTGAGAACTCGGGACAGGGGAACACTGAAGCTTTCTTT. The chain combines TRBV28 with TRBJ1-1; 9 nucleotides match TRBD1. Losses at the gene ends were 9 bases for V and 1 base for J; bases not matched to a gene: 9. This CDR3 is 15 amino acids long. The germline gives CDR1 MDHEN, CDR2 SYDVKM. The full variable domain, with the rest looked up from reference TRBV28 and TRBJ1-1, is DVKVTQSSRYLVKRTGEKVFLECVQDMDHENMFWYRQDPGLGLRLIYFSYDVKMKEKGDIPEGYSVSREKKERFSLILESASTNQTSMYLCASENSGQGNTEAFFGQGTRLTVV.

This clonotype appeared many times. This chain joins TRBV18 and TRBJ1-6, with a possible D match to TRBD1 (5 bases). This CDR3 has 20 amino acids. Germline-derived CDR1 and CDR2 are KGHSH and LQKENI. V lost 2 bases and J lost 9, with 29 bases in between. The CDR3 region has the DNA TGTGCCAGCTCACCAGTCGTCGCTAATAGGATCCAGGGTGGAGGTTCACCCCTCCACTTT. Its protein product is CASSPVVANRIQGGGSPLHF.

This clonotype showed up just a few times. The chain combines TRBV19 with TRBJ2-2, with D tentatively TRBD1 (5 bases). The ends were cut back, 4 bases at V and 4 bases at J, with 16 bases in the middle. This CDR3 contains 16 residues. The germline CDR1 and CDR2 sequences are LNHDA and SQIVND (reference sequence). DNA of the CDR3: TGTGCCAGTAGTAGTTTTTGGGGCTATACCACCGGGGAGCTGTTTTTT. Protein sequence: CASSSFWGYTTGELFF.

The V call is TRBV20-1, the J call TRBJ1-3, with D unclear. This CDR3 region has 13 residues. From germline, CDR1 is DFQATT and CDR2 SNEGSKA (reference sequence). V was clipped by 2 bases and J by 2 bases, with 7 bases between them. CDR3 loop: CSARHSPGNTIYF. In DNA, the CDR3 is TGCAGTGCTAGACACTCCCCTGGAAACACCATATATTTT.

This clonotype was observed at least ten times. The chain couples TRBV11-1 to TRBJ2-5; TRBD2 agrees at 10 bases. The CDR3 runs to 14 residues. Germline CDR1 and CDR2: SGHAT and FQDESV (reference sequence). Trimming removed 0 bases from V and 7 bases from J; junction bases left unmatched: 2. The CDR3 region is CASSLATSGRTQYF. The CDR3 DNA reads TGTGCCAGCAGCTTAGCGACTAGCGGGCGGACCCAGTACTTC.

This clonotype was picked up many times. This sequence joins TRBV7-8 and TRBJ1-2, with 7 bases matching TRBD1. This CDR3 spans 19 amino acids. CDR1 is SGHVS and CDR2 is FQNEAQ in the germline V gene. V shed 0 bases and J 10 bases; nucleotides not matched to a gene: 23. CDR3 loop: CASSLASPTHRDSVKAYTF. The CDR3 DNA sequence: TGTGCCAGCAGCTTAGCCTCCCCTACCCACCGGGACAGCGTAAAAGCCTACACCTTC.

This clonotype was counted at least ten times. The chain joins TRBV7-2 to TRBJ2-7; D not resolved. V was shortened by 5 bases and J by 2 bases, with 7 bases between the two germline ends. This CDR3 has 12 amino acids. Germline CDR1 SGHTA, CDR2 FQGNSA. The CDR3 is CASSQLTYEQYF. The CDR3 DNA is TGTGCCAGCAGCCAGCTAACCTACGAGCAGTACTTC.

The CDR3 region has the DNA TGTGCCACCAGCAGAGATAGGGTCCGGCATTTT. It is translated as CATSRDRVRHF. The rearrangement links TRBV15 to TRBJ1-5; D unresolved. The V gene's germline CDR1 is LNHNV and CDR2 YYDKDF (reference sequence). The CDR3 runs to 11 residues. With 0 bases removed from V and 15 bases from J, the gap between germline ends came to 9 bases.

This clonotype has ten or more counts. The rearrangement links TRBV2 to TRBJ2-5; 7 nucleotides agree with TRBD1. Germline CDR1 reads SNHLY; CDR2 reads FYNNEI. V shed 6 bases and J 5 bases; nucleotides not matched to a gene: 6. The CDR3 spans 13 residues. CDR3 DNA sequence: TGTGCCAGCAGAGACAGGGTGGGTGAGACCCAGTACTTC. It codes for CASRDRVGETQYF.

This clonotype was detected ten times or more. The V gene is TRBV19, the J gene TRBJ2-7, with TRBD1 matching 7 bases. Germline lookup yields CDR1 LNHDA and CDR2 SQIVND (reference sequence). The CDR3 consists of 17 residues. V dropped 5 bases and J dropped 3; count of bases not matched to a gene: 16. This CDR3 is CASSPGAISTGIYEQYF. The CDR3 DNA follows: TGTGCCAGTAGTCCTGGGGCCATTTCGACAGGGATCTACGAGCAGTACTTC.

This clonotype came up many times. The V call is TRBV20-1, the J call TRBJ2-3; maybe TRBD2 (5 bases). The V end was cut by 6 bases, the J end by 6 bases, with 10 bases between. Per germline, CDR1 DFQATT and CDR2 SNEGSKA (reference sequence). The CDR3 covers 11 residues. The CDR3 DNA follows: TGCAGTGCCCGGACGGGGGATACGCAGTATTTT. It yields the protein CSARTGDTQYF.